This TCR beta chain was identified in a study of blood T cell repertoires in COVID-19. Profiling relied on immunoSEQ multiplex PCR, and the TCRdb table lists in-frame clones only, not all of them. This sample carries approximately 150,000 clones, 80% to 95% of them seen once, and the ten largest clones take about 2%. The CDR3 totals 13 residues. The chain carries TRBV21-1 and TRBJ1-1. TRBV21-1 is annotated as a pseudogene. The receptor was derived from a woman aged 60-70 years with COVID-19, enrolled during active disease. The sequenced sample was peripheral blood. In DNA form, the CDR3 reads TGTGCCATCATAAGGGGGGGGCGGCCCTTGGCTTTCTTT. Translation gives CAIIRGGRPLAFF.